This paragraph covers one T cell receptor (beta chain) sequence. What it recognizes is unknown. Profiling relied on immunoSEQ multiplex PCR, and the TCRdb table lists in-frame clones only, not all of them. There are about 5,500 clones in the sample; roughly 94% occur only once, and about 33% lies in the top ten. The V gene's germline CDR1 is MNHNS and CDR2 SASEGT. V lost 8 bases and J 0 bases, leaving 10 bases between the germline ends. The CDR3 sequence is 13 residues long. This sample is drawn from a study of STAT3 mutations in large granular lymphocyte leukemia. The study's findings and limits: A small but highly pathogenic clone may have been missed. Every T-cell large granular lymphocyte leukemia patient had at least one immunodominant TCR beta clonotype. Samples missed the first appearance of the clone.

Sequenced: peripheral blood mononuclear cells. This chain connects TRBV6-1 to TRBJ1-1, with a possible D match to TRBD1 (5 bases). The receptor comes from a man in his 60s with T-cell large granular lymphocyte leukemia. Some clones in this sample may be carry-over from other donors' samples. CDR3 amino acids: CASLGVLNTEAFF. In DNA form, the CDR3 reads TGTGCCAGCCTAGGGGTCCTGAACACTGAAGCTTTCTTT.